This passage covers 3 T cell receptor beta chains from one sample sequenced in a study of T cells and Merkel cell carcinoma outcomes. Libraries were prepared by immunoSEQ multiplex PCR; TCRdb keeps only in-frame clonotypes and omits some of them. The sample lists fewer than 20,000 clones; roughly 79% were seen once. Sequenced sample: tumor tissue from Merkel cell carcinoma. These receptors were obtained from a human donor with Merkel cell carcinoma.

This chain links TRBV28 with TRBJ1-2; D is ambiguous. Per germline, CDR1 MDHEN and CDR2 SYDVKM. V lost 4 bases and J lost 10, with 13 bases in between. The CDR3 is 12 residues long. The CDR3 sequence is CASSWNRYVYTF. Here the CDR3 DNA reads TGTGCCAGCAGTTGGAACCGATACGTCTACACCTTC.

The CDR3 region is CASSVGGLAGGGGETQYF. The CDR3 DNA reads as TGTGCCAGCAGCGTAGGGGGACTAGCGGGAGGCGGAGGGGAGACCCAGTACTTC. This chain uses TRBV9 with TRBJ2-5, with 15 bases matching TRBD2. The CDR3 runs to 18 residues. The V and J ends lost 0 bases and 5 bases, in that order; junction bases with no gene match: 8. Germline assignment: CDR1 SGDLS and CDR2 YYNGEE.

The V and J genes are TRBV4-1 and TRBJ1-5, with D unclear. CDR1 and CDR2 (germline): MGHRA, YSYEKL. V was clipped by 0 bases and J by 7 bases, with 13 bases between them. The length of the CDR3 is 15 residues. CDR3 bases: TGCGCCAGCAGCCAAGATTACAGTAGTTTGCAGCCCCAGCATTTT. It is translated as CASSQDYSSLQPQHF.